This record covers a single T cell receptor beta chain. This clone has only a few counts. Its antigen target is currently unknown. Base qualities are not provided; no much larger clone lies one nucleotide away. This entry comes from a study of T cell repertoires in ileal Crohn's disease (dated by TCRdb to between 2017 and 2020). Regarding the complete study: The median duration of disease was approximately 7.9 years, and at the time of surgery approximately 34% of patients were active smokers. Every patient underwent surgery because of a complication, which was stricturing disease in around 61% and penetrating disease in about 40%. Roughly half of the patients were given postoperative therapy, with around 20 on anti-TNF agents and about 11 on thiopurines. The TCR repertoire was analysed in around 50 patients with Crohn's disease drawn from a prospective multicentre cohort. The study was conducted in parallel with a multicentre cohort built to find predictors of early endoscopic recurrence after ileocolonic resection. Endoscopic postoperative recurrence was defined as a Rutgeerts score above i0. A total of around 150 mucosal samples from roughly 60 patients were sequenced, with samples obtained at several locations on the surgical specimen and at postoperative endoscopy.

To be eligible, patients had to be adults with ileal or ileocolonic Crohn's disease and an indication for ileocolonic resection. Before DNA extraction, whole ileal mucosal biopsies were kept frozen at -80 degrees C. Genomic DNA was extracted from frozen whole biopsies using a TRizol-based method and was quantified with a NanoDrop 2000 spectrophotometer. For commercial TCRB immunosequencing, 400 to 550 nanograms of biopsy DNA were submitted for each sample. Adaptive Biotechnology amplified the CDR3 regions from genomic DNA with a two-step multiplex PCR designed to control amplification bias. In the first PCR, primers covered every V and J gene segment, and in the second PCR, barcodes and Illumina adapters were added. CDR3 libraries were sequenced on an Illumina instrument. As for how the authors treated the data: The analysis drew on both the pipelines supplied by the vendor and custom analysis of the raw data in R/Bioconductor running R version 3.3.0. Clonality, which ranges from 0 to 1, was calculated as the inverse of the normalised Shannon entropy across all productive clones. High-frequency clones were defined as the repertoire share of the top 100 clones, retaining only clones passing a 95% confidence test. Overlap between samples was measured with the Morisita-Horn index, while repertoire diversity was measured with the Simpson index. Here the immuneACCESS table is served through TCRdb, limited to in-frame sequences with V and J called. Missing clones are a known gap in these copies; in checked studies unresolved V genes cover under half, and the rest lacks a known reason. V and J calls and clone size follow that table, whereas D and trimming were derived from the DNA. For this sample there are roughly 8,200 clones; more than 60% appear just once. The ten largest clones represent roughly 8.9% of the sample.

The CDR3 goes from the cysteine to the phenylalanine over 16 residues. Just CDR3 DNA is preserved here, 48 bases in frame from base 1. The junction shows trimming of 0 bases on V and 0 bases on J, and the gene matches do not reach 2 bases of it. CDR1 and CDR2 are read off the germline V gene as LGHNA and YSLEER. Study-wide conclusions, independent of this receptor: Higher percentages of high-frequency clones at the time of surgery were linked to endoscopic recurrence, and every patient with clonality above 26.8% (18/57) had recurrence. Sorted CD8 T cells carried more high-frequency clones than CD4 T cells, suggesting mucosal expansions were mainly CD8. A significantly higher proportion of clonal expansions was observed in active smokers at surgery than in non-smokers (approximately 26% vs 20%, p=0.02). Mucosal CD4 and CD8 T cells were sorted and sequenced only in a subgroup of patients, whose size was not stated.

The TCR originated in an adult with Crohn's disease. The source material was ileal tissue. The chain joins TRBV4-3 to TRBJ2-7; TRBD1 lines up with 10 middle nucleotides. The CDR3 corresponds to CASSQEGQGTSYEQYF. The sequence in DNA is TGCGCCAGCAGCCAAGAGGGACAGGGGACCTCCTACGAGCAGTACTTC.